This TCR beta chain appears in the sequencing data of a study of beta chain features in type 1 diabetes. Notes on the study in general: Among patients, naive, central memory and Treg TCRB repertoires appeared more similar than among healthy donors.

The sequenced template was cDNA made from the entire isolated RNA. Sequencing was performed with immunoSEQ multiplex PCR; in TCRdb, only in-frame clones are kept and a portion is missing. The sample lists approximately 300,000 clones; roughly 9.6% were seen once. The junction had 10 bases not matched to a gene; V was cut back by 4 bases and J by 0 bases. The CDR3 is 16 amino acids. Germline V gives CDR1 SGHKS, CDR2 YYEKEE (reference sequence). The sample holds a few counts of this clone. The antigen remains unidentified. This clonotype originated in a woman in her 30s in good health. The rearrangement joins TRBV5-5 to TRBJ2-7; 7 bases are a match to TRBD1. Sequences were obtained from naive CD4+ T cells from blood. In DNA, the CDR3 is TGTGCCAGCAGCCAACAGACAGGGCAAAGCTCCTACGAGCAGTACTTC. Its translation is CASSQQTGQSSYEQYF.